This T cell receptor beta chain was found in a study of cytomegalovirus exposure and HLA in healthy donors. It was with 60 Vbeta and 13 Jbeta primers that the PCR ran. Assay used: immunoSEQ multiplex PCR; TCRdb lists only in-frame clones, some missing. Of about 100,000 clones listed, approximately 79% are singletons. The count of this clone is one. What it recognizes is unknown. V gave up 4 bases and J gave up 0 bases; unmatched junction bases: 8. Germline V gene sequence: CDR1 SGHRS, CDR2 YFSETQ. This CDR3 is built from 17 residues. At the time of sampling, donors were nominally healthy, though unrecorded immune exposures were likely. The study's findings and limits: Presence/absence analyses took donor sequencing depth as roughly uniform. The study recorded fewer than 200 TCR beta chains that were cytomegalovirus-associated. Judged likely to be a sequencing artifact was a cluster of highly shared sequence variants.

The TCR sequence derives from a woman aged 40 to 50 in good health and CMV-seropositive. The chain combines TRBV5-1 with TRBJ1-1, with 11 bases that match TRBD1. The sample comprised PBMCs. The CDR3 DNA is TGCGCCAGCAGCCCCGGGACAGGGGGTTGGTTGAACACTGAAGCTTTCTTT. This encodes CASSPGTGGWLNTEAFF.